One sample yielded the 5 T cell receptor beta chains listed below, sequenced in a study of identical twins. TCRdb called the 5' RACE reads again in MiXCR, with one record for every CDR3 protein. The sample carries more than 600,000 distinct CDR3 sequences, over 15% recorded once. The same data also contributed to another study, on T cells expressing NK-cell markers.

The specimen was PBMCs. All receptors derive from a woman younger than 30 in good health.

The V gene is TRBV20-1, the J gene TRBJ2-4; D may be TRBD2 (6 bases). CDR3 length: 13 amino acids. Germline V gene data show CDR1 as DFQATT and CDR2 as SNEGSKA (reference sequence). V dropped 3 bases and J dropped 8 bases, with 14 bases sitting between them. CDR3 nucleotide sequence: TGCAGTGCTAGGGGGGACTTTGCGGACATTCAGTACTTC. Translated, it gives CSARGDFADIQYF.

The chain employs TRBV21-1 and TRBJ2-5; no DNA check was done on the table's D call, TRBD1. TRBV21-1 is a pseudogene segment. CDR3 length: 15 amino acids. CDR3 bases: TGTGCCAGCAGCAACCGGGACCCAGAACGGGGGACCCAGTACTTC. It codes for CASSNRDPERGTQYF.

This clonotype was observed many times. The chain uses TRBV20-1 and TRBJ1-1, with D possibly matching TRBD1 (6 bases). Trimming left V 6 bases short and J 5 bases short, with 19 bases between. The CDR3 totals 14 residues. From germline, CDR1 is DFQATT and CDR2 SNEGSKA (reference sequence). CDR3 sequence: CSATGLGASTEAFF. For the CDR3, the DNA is TGCAGTGCCACCGGGTTGGGGGCGTCTACTGAAGCTTTCTTT.

The CDR3 bases are TGTGCCAGCAGCGCCGGAGGGCCTGGAAACACCATATATTTT. Encoded protein: CASSAGGPGNTIYF. The chain recombines TRBV6-1 with TRBJ1-3; D is unresolved. The CDR3 is 14 amino acids. The V gene lost 6 bases and the J gene lost 2 bases, with 11 bases spanning the gap. Germline CDR1 is MNHNS and CDR2 is SASEGT.

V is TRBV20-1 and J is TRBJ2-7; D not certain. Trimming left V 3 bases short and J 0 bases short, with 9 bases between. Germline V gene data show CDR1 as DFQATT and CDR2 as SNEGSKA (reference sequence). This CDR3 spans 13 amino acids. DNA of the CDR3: TGCAGTGCTAGGGGTAGGATCTCCTACGAGCAGTACTTC. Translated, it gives CSARGRISYEQYF.